This TCR beta chain was identified during a study of CD8+CD57+ T cells in acquired aplastic anemia. Previously, flow cytometry had revealed CD8+CD57+ cell expansion in the patients chosen for sequencing. Per the germline V gene, CDR1 is SGHNT and CDR2 is YYREEE (reference sequence). Trimming took 0 bases from V and 3 from J; bases not matched to a gene: 14. The CDR3 is 18 residues long. In this sample, this clonotype turned up many times. The template used for profiling TCR beta VDJ and CDR3 was genomic DNA. TCRdb itself ran the reads through MiXCR, one entry per CDR3 protein. Here the sample spans 150,000 to 200,000 distinct CDR3 sequences, around 52% being singletons.

Sample: sorted CD4+, CD8+, or CD8+CD57+ T cells (not recorded which) from PBMCs. The V and J genes are TRBV5-4 and TRBJ2-5; 7 bases are a match to TRBD2. The receptor's source is a human donor with aplastic anemia. This chain's CDR3 is CASSLAGRVAGEKETQYF. Here the CDR3 DNA reads TGTGCCAGCAGCTTGGCCGGGCGAGTTGCGGGAGAGAAAGAGACCCAGTACTTC.